This T cell receptor (beta chain) emerged from a study of blood T cell repertoires in COVID-19. On the study more broadly: The analysed material was cDNA or gDNA that came from T cells, B-cell-depleted T cells, or PBMCs.

Profiled with immunoSEQ multiplex PCR; TCRdb holds only in-frame clones, not every one. Among roughly 53,000 clones, 90% were seen once, and the ten largest hold over 3%. This clone was found a few times. The source of this sequence is a human donor in a cohort sampled during active COVID-19. The sequencing sample was made of peripheral blood.

The CDR3 spells CASSLSVVDRNTEAFF. The DNA of the CDR3 is TGCGCCAGCAGCTTGTCAGTGGTTGACAGGAACACTGAAGCTTTCTTT. The rearrangement uses TRBV5-1 and TRBJ1-1; D is possibly TRBD1 (5 bases). Trimming cost V 1 base and J 1 base, with 14 bases left between them. Per germline, CDR1 SGHRS and CDR2 YFSETQ. The CDR3 length is 16 residues.